These T cell receptor beta chains were read from a single sample in a study of T-cell memory formation after mild COVID-19. TCRdb re-called the 5' RACE reads through MiXCR, storing one row per CDR3 protein. The sample records hundreds of thousands of distinct CDR3 sequences, approximately 15% being singletons. Input material: PBMCs or a T cell subset sorted from them (not recorded which). Every receptor here comes from an adult woman who had mild COVID-19 (a few samples of this study predate the infection). Cell type and time point are not known. The CDR3 runs from the conserved cysteine through the conserved F or W. The D gene is left open where the match is weak. A row's size may be missing; if present it is once, few, many or a size class.

d_gene	j_gene	v_gene	abundance	CDR3aa	CDR3nt
NA	TRBJ1-1	TRBV4-1	few	CASSHPQRGSNTEAFF	TGCGCCAGCAGCCACCCACAACGGGGGTCGAACACTGAAGCTTTCTTT
TRBD2	TRBJ2-3	TRBV11-3	NA	CASSLGFGGLAPMIRTDTQYF	TGTGCCAGCAGCTTGGGCTTCGGCGGACTAGCACCGATGATCCGCACAGATACGCAGTATTTT
NA	TRBJ2-7	TRBV27	few	CASSFVGSYEQYF	TGTGCCAGCAGTTTCGTGGGCTCCTACGAGCAGTACTTC
TRBD2	TRBJ2-2	TRBV12-3/TRBV12-4	few	CASSSRGAGELFF	TGTGCCAGCAGTTCTCGGGGGGCCGGGGAGCTGTTTTTT
NA	TRBJ1-1	TRBV6-5	few	CASSYNGKANTEAFF	TGTGCCAGCAGTTACAACGGGAAGGCGAACACTGAAGCTTTCTTT
NA	TRBJ1-5	TRBV6-2/TRBV6-3	NA	CASTGGGNQPQHF	TGTGCCAGCACCGGGGGAGGCAATCAGCCCCAGCATTTT
TRBD1	TRBJ2-1	TRBV5-1	NA	CASSPSGTGGSDEQFF	TGCGCCAGCAGCCCTTCCGGGACAGGGGGGTCAGATGAGCAGTTCTTC
NA	TRBJ2-7	TRBV30	NA	CAWDRTDTYEQYF	TGTGCCTGGGACAGGACAGATACCTACGAGCAGTACTTC
TRBD1	TRBJ2-1	TRBV20-1	few	CSALGDRGANEQFF	TGCAGTGCCCTCGGGGACAGAGGGGCTAATGAGCAGTTCTTC
NA	TRBJ2-2	TRBV5-8	NA	CGGQDLLAGELFF	TGTGGCGGGCAAGACCTATTGGCCGGGGAGCTGTTTTTT
NA	TRBJ2-3	TRBV7-2	NA	CASSLRRVGTDTQYF	TGTGCCAGCAGCTTACGCAGGGTGGGAACAGATACGCAGTATTTT
NA	TRBJ1-1	TRBV19	few	CASSTRTERAFF	TGTGCCAGTAGTACGCGGACGGAGAGGGCTTTCTTT
NA	TRBJ2-7	TRBV29-1	NA	CSALTGKGSYEQYF	TGCAGCGCCTTAACAGGTAAAGGGTCCTACGAGCAGTACTTC
NA	TRBJ1-1	TRBV6-5	NA	CASNPGGTPLNTEAFF	TGTGCCAGCAACCCGGGAGGTACCCCTTTGAACACTGAAGCTTTCTTT
TRBD1	TRBJ1-2	TRBV29-1	few	CSVQGASDYGYTF	TGCAGCGTGCAGGGGGCGTCGGACTATGGCTACACCTTC
TRBD2	TRBJ2-5	TRBV2	NA	CASSEGGTREETQYF	TGTGCCAGCAGTGAGGGAGGGACTAGGGAAGAGACCCAGTACTTC
TRBD2	TRBJ2-7	TRBV29-1	few	CSVGIEASGRGEQYF	TGCAGCGTCGGGATTGAGGCTAGCGGCCGCGGAGAGCAGTACTTC
NA	TRBJ2-5	TRBV25-1	NA	CASEGWELGLATQYF	TGTGCCAGCGAAGGATGGGAACTAGGCCTGGCGACCCAGTACTTC